What follows describes a single TCR beta chain. The germline V gene encodes CDR1 SGHRS and CDR2 YFSETQ. With V trimmed by 4 bases and J by 3 bases, 9 bases remained unmatched. This CDR3 spans 16 amino acids. The data were obtained in a study of blood T cell repertoires in COVID-19. Study as a whole: The samples span acute and convalescent COVID-19 from the United States, Italy and Spain. PBMCs, B-cell-depleted T cells, or T cells were the source of the cDNA or gDNA that made up the material.

Original processing notes: Amplifying reference gene primers gave estimates of nucleated cell counts. Here immunoSEQ multiplex PCR was the method, and the copy in TCRdb shows in-frame clones only, minus some. V and J calls and clone size are copied from that table; D and trimming were computed from the DNA. This table has around 240,000 clones, 84% appearing once. The receptor was derived from a woman aged 35 to 49 who had recovered from COVID-19. The rearrangement links TRBV5-1 to TRBJ1-1, with TRBD1 matching 10 bases. The material sequenced was peripheral blood. The CDR3 DNA sequence: TGCGCCAGCAGCCGAGGGGACAGGGGTTTGTACACTGAAGCTTTCTTT. The encoded protein is CASSRGDRGLYTEAFF. The full variable domain, rest sourced from reference TRBV5-1 and TRBJ1-1, is KAGVTQTPRYLIKTRGQQVTLSCSPISGHRSVSWYQQTPGQGLQFLFEYFSETQRNKGNFPGRFSGRQFSNSRSEMNVSTLELGDSALYLCASSRGDRGLYTEAFFGQGTRLTVV.